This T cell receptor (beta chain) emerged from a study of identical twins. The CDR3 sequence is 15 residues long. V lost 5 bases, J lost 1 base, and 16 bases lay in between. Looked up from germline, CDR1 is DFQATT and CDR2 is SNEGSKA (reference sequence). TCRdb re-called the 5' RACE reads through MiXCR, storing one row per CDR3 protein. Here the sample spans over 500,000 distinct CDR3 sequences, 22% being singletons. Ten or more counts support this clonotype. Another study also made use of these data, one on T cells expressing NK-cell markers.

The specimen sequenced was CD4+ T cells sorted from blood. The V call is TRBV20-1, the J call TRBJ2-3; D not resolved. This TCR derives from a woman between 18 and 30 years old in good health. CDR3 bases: TGCAGTGCTCCCCCCTGGGAACTTGGCACAGATACGCAGTATTTT. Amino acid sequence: CSAPPWELGTDTQYF.